This TCR beta chain was documented in a study of resident and recirculating memory T cells in vitiligo. As for the study in general: Genomic DNA was extracted from whole homogenized samples, with no cell sorting.

Study results and caveats: Sequences differed between biopsy sites and patients, suggesting private specificity. No single dominant TCR clone appeared; lesion clonality varied.

TCRdb's table, derived via immunoSEQ multiplex PCR, lists solely in-frame clones and lacks some. Found here are 70,000 or so clones, 80% to 95% of them singletons; the top ten hold less than 5%. About this clone: The target antigen is unknown.

Specimen: blood. This TCR was sampled from a male donor with vitiligo.

For the CDR3, the DNA is TGTGCCAGCAGCTTAGGGGCCGCGTACACCTTC. Amino acids: CASSLGAAYTF. The chain employs TRBV7-9 and TRBJ1-2, with D unclear. Germline lookup yields CDR1 SEHNR and CDR2 FQNEAQ (reference sequence). This CDR3 is built from 11 residues. The germline V and J ends were trimmed by 1 base and 11 bases, with 8 bases remaining between them.